One sample yielded the 7 T cell receptor beta chains listed below, sequenced in a study of CD8+ T cells in alopecia areata. Treatment reported: oral pan-JAK inhibitor, 5-10 mg twice daily. cDNA reverse transcribed from extracted RNA served as the sequencing template. Profiling relied on immunoSEQ multiplex PCR, and the TCRdb table lists in-frame clones only, not all of them. The table lists fewer than 200,000 clones, about 60% of them singletons. The sample consisted of CD8+ T cells sorted from blood, taken at week 24, from a patient treated with tofacitinib. Source of these receptors: a human donor with alopecia areata.

This clone appeared a few times. This chain links TRBV19 with TRBJ2-3, with D maybe TRBD2 (5 bases). This CDR3 is built from 14 residues. Germline CDR1 reads LNHDA; CDR2 reads SQIVND (reference sequence). The germline V and J ends were trimmed by 3 bases and 0 bases, with 7 bases remaining between them. The CDR3 region is CASSIWTSTDTQYF. The DNA of the CDR3 is TGTGCCAGTAGTATCTGGACTAGCACAGATACGCAGTATTTT.

This rearrangement joins TRBV7-9 to TRBJ2-7; D unclear. V was shortened by 0 bases and J by 7 bases, with 7 bases between the two germline ends. CDR1 and CDR2 (germline): SEHNR, FQNEAQ (reference sequence). This CDR3 is built from 12 residues. The chain's CDR3 is CASSLASREQYF. CDR3 sequence (DNA): TGTGCCAGCAGCTTAGCCTCTCGGGAGCAGTACTTC.

The chain links TRBV29-1 to TRBJ2-5; 8 bases match TRBD2. Germline loops: CDR1 SQVTM, CDR2 ANQGSEA. V gave up 4 bases and J gave up 2 bases; unmatched junction bases: 18. The CDR3 consists of 18 residues. CDR3 residues: CSVGPRLAGIVGQETQYF. The CDR3 DNA follows: TGCAGCGTTGGGCCGCGATTAGCGGGAATAGTAGGGCAAGAGACCCAGTACTTC.

CDR3 in DNA: TGTGCCACCAGCGGCGGATCCCCGGGCGCAGCGGGCAATCAGCCCCAGCATTTT. This sequence encodes CATSGGSPGAAGNQPQHF. The genes are TRBV15 and TRBJ1-5, with D uncertain. With 5 bases removed from V and 2 bases from J, the gap between germline ends came to 22 bases. The germline gives CDR1 LNHNV, CDR2 YYDKDF (reference sequence). CDR3 length equals 18 residues.

The J gene is TRBJ2-7, the V gene TRBV6-6, with D unresolved. V shed 6 bases and J shed 3 bases, with 9 bases lying between them. Germline V gene data show CDR1 as MNHNY and CDR2 as SVGAGI (reference sequence). This CDR3 region has 12 residues. CDR3 protein: CASRDRGYEQYF. The CDR3 nucleotides are TGTGCCAGCAGGGACCGTGGCTACGAGCAGTACTTC.

The chain recombines TRBV7-6 with TRBJ2-1; 10 bases fit TRBD1. Germline V gene sequence: CDR1 SGHVS, CDR2 FNYEAQ. The CDR3 extends over 15 amino acids. J gave up 8 bases and V 6 bases, and 10 bases lay outside the gene matches. The CDR3 coding sequence is TGTGCCAGCAGTCAGACAGGGGGCGTTATGGATGAGCAGTTCTTC. Translation gives CASSQTGGVMDEQFF.

This clone was seen more than once but under ten times. The genes are TRBV6-5 and TRBJ2-3, with D perhaps matching TRBD1 (5 bases). CDR1 is MNHEY and CDR2 is SVGAGI in the germline V gene. The germline V and J ends were trimmed by 5 bases and 4 bases, with 13 bases remaining between them. This CDR3 region has 14 residues. The CDR3 sequence is CASSQGSAADTQYF. The CDR3 DNA follows: TGTGCCAGCAGTCAGGGATCAGCCGCAGATACGCAGTATTTT.